These T cell receptor beta chains were read from a single sample in a study of blood T cells in healthy people across ages. TCRdb re-analysed the 5' RACE reads in MiXCR, keeping a single row per CDR3 protein. The sample carries some 1.4 million distinct CDR3 sequences, 40% to 50% recorded once. Sequencing was performed on blood. These receptors originate from a woman between 18 and 29 years old in good health. CDR3s include the opening cysteine and the closing phenylalanine or tryptophan. D genes are given only for firm matches. Part of the rows lack a size; the others show once, few, many or a class for expanded clones.

NA | TRBJ2-4 | TRBD1 | TRBV19 | CASSSEGASYNEQYF | TGTGCCAGTAGTAGTGAGGGGGCCTCTTACAATGAGCAGTACTTC
NA | TRBJ2-5 | NA | TRBV20-1 | CSAAAQEGGWTQYF | TGCAGTGCTGCCGCCCAGGAGGGCGGGTGGACCCAGTACTTC
NA | TRBJ2-3 | NA | TRBV9 | CASSAEGGTDTQYF | TGTGCCAGCAGCGCAGAAGGGGGCACAGATACGCAGTATTTT
NA | TRBJ2-4 | TRBD2 | TRBV28 | CASSLISLTHLAGVKRYF | TGTGCCAGCAGTTTAATTTCCCTAACACACCTAGCGGGAGTAAAGCGGTACTTC
few | TRBJ2-7 | TRBD1 | TRBV6-5 | CASSYHRGTSYEQYF | TGTGCCAGCAGTTACCACAGGGGGACCTCCTACGAGCAGTACTTC
NA | TRBJ2-5 | TRBD1 | TRBV5-1 | CASSSDRQTQYF | TGCGCCAGCAGCTCGGACAGGCAGACCCAGTACTTC
few | TRBJ2-7 | TRBD1 | TRBV6-6 | CASRQRTGSYEQYF | TGTGCCAGCAGACAAAGGACAGGCTCCTACGAGCAGTACTTC
NA | TRBJ1-3 | TRBD1 | TRBV29-1 | CSASIGTGDFGNTIYF | TGCAGCGCTTCGATCGGGACAGGAGATTTCGGAAACACCATATATTTT
NA | TRBJ1-4 | NA | TRBV25-1 | CASSEPQGRKLFF | TGTGCCAGCAGTGAACCGCAGGGGAGAAAACTGTTTTTT
few | TRBJ2-1 | NA | TRBV7-9 | CASSLEGLPEQFF | TGTGCCAGCAGCTTAGAAGGTCTGCCGGAGCAGTTCTTC
NA | TRBJ2-3 | TRBD1 | TRBV12-3/TRBV12-4 | CASSLDDRGRDTQYF | TGTGCCAGCAGTTTAGACGACAGGGGGAGAGATACGCAATATTTT
few | TRBJ1-2 | NA | TRBV4-1 | CASSPRWGYGYTF | TGTGCCAGCAGTCCAAGGTGGGGATATGGCTACACCTTC
NA | TRBJ2-1 | TRBD2 | TRBV7-7 | CASSLAAGGFNEQFF | TGTGCTAGCAGCTTAGCTGCGGGGGGATTCAATGAGCAGTTCTTC
few | TRBJ2-3 | TRBD2 | TRBV11-1 | CASSLSPLSSILASSTDTQYF | TGTGCCAGCAGCTTATCTCCCCTTTCTTCCATACTAGCGAGTAGCACAGATACGCAGTATTTT
NA | TRBJ1-1 | NA | TRBV2 | CASSKGGNEAFF | TGTGCCAGCAGTAAGGGTGGGAATGAAGCTTTCTTT
NA | TRBJ1-4 | NA | TRBV27 | CASSPEDGNRKLFF | TGTGCCAGCAGTCCAGAGGACGGGAATCGAAAACTGTTTTTT
few | TRBJ1-6 | NA | TRBV27 | CASSPWAHSDSPLHF | TGTGCCAGCAGTCCCTGGGCTCATTCCGATTCACCCCTCCACTTT
NA | TRBJ2-1 | TRBD2 | TRBV4-1 | CASSQSGGTSGHNEQFF | TGCGCCAGCAGCCAATCCGGAGGGACTAGCGGGCACAATGAGCAGTTCTTC
few | TRBJ2-7 | NA | TRBV27 | CASSPLDPYEQYF | TGTGCCAGCTCTCCATTGGACCCCTACGAGCAGTACTTC
few | TRBJ1-2 | NA | TRBV25-1 | CASRTGFRGGYTF | TGTGCCAGCAGGACCGGGTTCCGAGGTGGCTACACCTTC
few | TRBJ2-3 | TRBD1 | TRBV11-2 | CASSLAPGTGLTDTQYF | TGTGCCAGCAGCCTAGCACCCGGGACAGGACTCACAGATACGCAGTATTTT
once | TRBJ2-7 | TRBD1 | TRBV20-1 | CSARERGQGREQYF | TGCAGTGCTAGAGAGAGGGGACAGGGGCGCGAGCAGTACTTC
NA | TRBJ2-1 | TRBD2 | TRBV10-3 | CAISRTSGSGDEQFF | TGTGCCATCAGCAGGACTAGCGGGAGTGGAGATGAGCAGTTCTTC
few | TRBJ2-7 | NA | TRBV9 | CASSVDSGTYEQYF | TGTGCCAGCAGCGTAGACAGCGGAACCTACGAGCAGTACTTC
few | TRBJ2-7 | NA | TRBV7-9 | CASSLVGGGDEQYF | TGTGCCAGCAGCTTAGTCGGAGGGGGAGACGAGCAGTACTTC
few | TRBJ2-7 | NA | TRBV20-1 | CSAKKPGTSSYEQYF | TGCAGTGCCAAGAAGCCGGGGACGAGCTCCTACGAGCAGTACTTC
few | TRBJ1-4 | NA | TRBV2 | CASSRIDEKLFF | TGTGCCAGCAGTAGGATTGATGAAAAACTGTTTTTT
few | TRBJ2-7 | NA | TRBV6-5 | CASSARTVDYSEQYF | TGTGCCAGCAGCGCCCGGACAGTCGACTACTCCGAGCAGTACTTC
NA | TRBJ1-1 | NA | TRBV5-6 | CASSPGQFGEEAFF | TGTGCCAGCAGCCCCGGACAGTTTGGGGAAGAAGCTTTCTTT
NA | TRBJ1-2 | NA | TRBV7-2 | CASSQQRGRDSYTF | TGTGCCAGCAGTCAACAGCGGGGCAGGGATAGCTACACCTTC
NA | TRBJ1-2 | NA | TRBV20-1 | CSASHRRGANYGYTF | TGCAGTGCTAGCCACCGCAGGGGAGCTAACTATGGCTACACCTTC
few | TRBJ2-3 | NA | TRBV7-2 | CASSFWSTDTQYF | TGTGCCAGCAGCTTTTGGAGCACAGATACGCAGTATTTT
NA | TRBJ2-1 | NA | TRBV12-3/TRBV12-4 | CASSLRDDYNEQFF | TGTGCCAGCAGCTTAAGGGACGACTACAATGAGCAGTTCTTC
NA | TRBJ2-7 | NA | TRBV29-1 | CSVGQDYEQYF | TGCAGCGTTGGACAGGACTACGAGCAGTACTTC
few | TRBJ2-7 | NA | TRBV7-2 | CASSFQEGPYEQYF | TGTGCCAGCAGCTTCCAGGAGGGCCCCTACGAGCAGTACTTC
NA | TRBJ1-2 | NA | TRBV20-1 | CSAPPGGSANYGYTF | TGCAGTGCCCCCCCCGGGGGGTCCGCTAACTATGGCTACACCTTC
NA | TRBJ1-2 | NA | TRBV29-1 | CSVKDLGRGYTF | TGCAGCGTTAAAGATCTGGGCCGGGGCTACACCTTC
NA | TRBJ1-6 | NA | TRBV3-1 | CASSQAGLSPLHF | TGTGCCAGCAGCCAAGCCGGCCTGTCACCCCTCCACTTT
NA | TRBJ2-7 | TRBD1 | TRBV20-1 | CSARPGQASYEQYF | TGCAGTGCTAGACCGGGACAGGCCTCCTACGAGCAGTACTTC
NA | TRBJ2-1 | NA | TRBV18 | CASSPGTSPVSEQFF | TGTGCCAGCTCACCCGGAACTAGCCCCGTCTCTGAGCAGTTCTTC
NA | TRBJ2-7 | NA | TRBV2 | CASRRETYEQYF | TGTGCCAGCAGGCGGGAAACCTACGAGCAGTACTTC
NA | TRBJ2-7 | TRBD2 | TRBV7-2 | CASSLDMASGPVEQYF | TGTGCCAGCAGCTTAGATATGGCTAGCGGCCCGGTAGAGCAGTACTTC
few | TRBJ2-7 | TRBD1 | TRBV18 | CASSLQDRAPYYEQYF | TGTGCCAGCTCACTTCAGGACAGGGCGCCCTATTACGAGCAGTACTTC
few | TRBJ2-7 | NA | TRBV6-5 | CASNEGGTYEQYF | TGTGCCAGCAATGAGGGGGGTACCTACGAGCAGTACTTC
few | TRBJ1-4 | NA | TRBV5-1 | CASSEGQYNEKLFF | TGCGCCAGCAGCGAAGGACAGTATAATGAAAAACTGTTTTTT
few | TRBJ2-7 | NA | TRBV27 | CASSHRSPGGYEQYF | TGTGCCAGCAGTCACCGAAGCCCAGGGGGGTACGAGCAGTACTTC
few | TRBJ2-3 | TRBD2 | TRBV12-3/TRBV12-4 | CASSLPGLGKDTQYF | TGTGCCAGCAGTTTACCGGGACTAGGGAAAGATACGCAGTATTTT
NA | TRBJ2-5 | NA | TRBV6-1 | CASSERAMAQYF | TGTGCCAGCAGTGAGCGAGCTATGGCCCAGTACTTC
few | TRBJ2-3 | NA | TRBV4-1 | CASSQSWRDTQYF | TGCGCCAGCAGCCAAAGTTGGAGAGATACGCAGTATTTT